Sequencing of this T cell receptor beta chain was carried out in a study of cytomegalovirus exposure and HLA in healthy donors. About the study: Researchers found that just over 80% of 350 to 500 genotyped donors fell within the Caucasian-associated ancestry cluster. Overall study results and limits: In a later analysis, a missense DCLRE1C variant was linked to TCR beta V- and J-gene trimming. TCR beta chains associated with HLA were, in a later analysis, more clonally expanded than equally common others.

Comments on this clone: As yet, its antigen is unknown.

The PCR used 60 Vbeta and 13 Jbeta primers. The data were produced by immunoSEQ multiplex PCR, yet TCRdb's version contains in-frame clones alone and is incomplete. The sample has more than 100,000 clones; around 63% are singletons. The CDR3 covers 11 residues. Looked up from germline, CDR1 is SGHDT and CDR2 is YYEEEE. V gave up 6 bases and J gave up 7 bases; unmatched junction bases: 4. The clonotype was recovered from a man between 40 and 49 years old in good health and CMV-seropositive. The sample was PBMCs. The chain has TRBV5-6 and TRBJ2-7, with 7 bases that match TRBD2. The CDR3 region is CASTSGGEQYF. The CDR3 bases are TGTGCCAGCACCTCCGGGGGGGAGCAGTACTTC.